A selection of T cell receptor beta chains follows, all from one sample in a study of blood T cell repertoires in COVID-19. Libraries were prepared by immunoSEQ multiplex PCR; TCRdb keeps only in-frame clonotypes and omits some of them. The sample yields around 57,000 clones, 85% to 90% seen once. The sequencing input was peripheral blood. These receptors all stem from a human donor with active COVID-19. The donor label of this sample is uncertain. CDR3s include the opening cysteine and the closing phenylalanine or tryptophan. A D gene is named only where the DNA matches it firmly. The size field is filled for only some rows; it gives once, few, many or a size class.

NA	TRBD1	TRBV28	TRBJ2-7	CASSVPGQGSNEQYF	TGTGCCAGCAGTGTACCGGGACAGGGGAGCAACGAGCAGTACTTC
NA	TRBD1	TRBV24-1	TRBJ1-5	CATSDSGTESMYSNQPQHF	TGTGCCACCAGTGATTCAGGGACAGAGTCTATGTATAGCAATCAGCCCCAGCATTTT
NA	NA	TRBV1	TRBJ2-7	CTSSRKTGGIYEQYF	TGCACCAGCAGCCGGAAAACAGGGGGCATCTACGAGCAGTACTTC
NA	NA	TRBV30	TRBJ2-3	CAWSVATDTQYF	TGTGCCTGGAGTGTAGCCACAGATACGCAGTATTTT
NA	NA	TRBV9	TRBJ1-2	CASSVSSGARGYTF	TGTGCCAGCAGCGTATCCTCAGGGGCCCGTGGCTACACCTTC
NA	NA	TRBV7-9	TRBJ2-3	CASSLWDSFTDTQYF	TGTGCCAGCAGCTTATGGGACTCCTTCACAGATACGCAGTATTTT
NA	TRBD2	TRBV5-6	TRBJ2-7	CASSLVAGYEQYF	TGTGCCAGCAGCTTGGTAGCGGGCTACGAGCAGTACTTC
NA	NA	TRBV2	TRBJ2-1	CASKKDRSYNEQFF	TGTGCCAGCAAGAAAGACAGGTCCTACAATGAGCAGTTCTTC
NA	TRBD1	TRBV5-4	TRBJ2-7	CASSSRSGTGSHEQYF	TGTGCCAGCAGCTCAAGATCCGGGACAGGGTCCCACGAGCAGTACTTC
NA	TRBD2	TRBV9	TRBJ2-1	CASSLAGVGLAGNEQFF	TGTGCCAGCAGTCTCGCCGGGGTGGGACTAGCGGGAAATGAGCAGTTCTTC
NA	TRBD1	TRBV5-1	TRBJ2-7	CASSVSTGAYEQYF	TGCGCCAGCAGCGTTTCGACAGGGGCCTACGAGCAGTACTTC
NA	TRBD1	TRBV6-2/TRBV6-3	TRBJ2-7	CASSSRTGLSYEQYF	TGTGCCAGCAGTTCTCGGACAGGTCTCTCCTACGAGCAGTACTTC
NA	NA	TRBV7-9	TRBJ2-1	CASSLKAGISYNEQFF	TGTGCCAGCAGCTTAAAGGCAGGGATCTCCTACAATGAGCAGTTCTTC
NA	NA	TRBV20-1	TRBJ2-5	CSAPGRETQYF	TGCAGTGCCCCGGGGAGAGAGACCCAGTACTTC
NA	NA	TRBV18	TRBJ2-5	CASSPRGQTQYF	TGTGCCAGCTCACCAAGGGGCCAGACCCAGTACTTC
NA	TRBD1	TRBV2	TRBJ1-2	CASSEPHGQGGGYTF	TGTGCCAGCAGTGAACCCCACGGACAGGGAGGCGGCTACACCTTC
NA	NA	TRBV5-1	TRBJ2-3	CASSLEAGITDTQYF	TGCGCCAGCAGCTTGGAGGCAGGTATCACAGATACGCAGTATTTT
NA	TRBD2	TRBV9	TRBJ2-7	CASSVEGLAGEGLYEQYF	TGTGCCAGCAGCGTAGAGGGACTAGCGGGAGAGGGGTTATACGAGCAGTACTTC
NA	TRBD1	TRBV2	TRBJ2-5	CASSEARTGGLETQYF	TGTGCCAGCAGTGAAGCGCGGACAGGGGGCTTGGAGACCCAGTACTTC
NA	TRBD1	TRBV7-2	TRBJ1-5	CASSSRDSFNQPQHF	TGTGCCAGCAGCTCGCGGGACAGCTTCAATCAGCCCCAGCATTTT
NA	TRBD2	TRBV7-2	TRBJ2-7	CASQRVPSGSDEQYF	TGTGCCAGCCAAAGGGTGCCCAGCGGGAGCGACGAGCAGTACTTC
NA	NA	TRBV29-1	TRBJ1-4	CSVQGRTGGEKLFF	TGCAGCGTCCAAGGGCGTACAGGCGGTGAAAAACTGTTTTTT
NA	TRBD2	TRBV15	TRBJ2-3	CATSSGGSGGGAGTDTQYF	TGTGCCACCAGCAGTGGGGGCAGCGGGGGTGGCGCGGGGACAGATACGCAGTATTTT
NA	TRBD1	TRBV11-1	TRBJ2-3	CASSHGTAQITDTQYF	TGTGCCAGCAGCCACGGGACAGCGCAAATCACAGATACGCAGTATTTT
NA	TRBD1	TRBV5-6	TRBJ2-1	CASSFDRGRGRRNEQFF	TGTGCCAGCAGCTTTGACCGGGGCAGGGGGCGCAGGAATGAGCAGTTCTTC
NA	NA	TRBV25-1	TRBJ2-1	CASSEPAERNEQFF	TGTGCCAGCAGTGAGCCAGCGGAGCGGAATGAGCAGTTCTTC
NA	TRBD2	TRBV4-1	TRBJ2-7	CASSQEASGPYEQYF	TGCGCCAGCAGCCAAGAAGCTAGCGGACCCTACGAGCAGTACTTC
NA	TRBD2	TRBV6-6	TRBJ2-1	CASSFSGGQYNEQFF	TGTGCCAGCAGTTTTAGCGGGGGGCAATACAATGAGCAGTTCTTC
NA	TRBD2	TRBV5-1	TRBJ2-3	CASSSDIAGGLTDTQYF	TGCGCCAGCAGCTCGGATATAGCGGGGGGGCTCACAGATACGCAGTATTTT
NA	NA	TRBV7-2	TRBJ2-7	CASSLERSYEQYF	TGTGCCAGCAGCTTAGAACGGTCCTACGAGCAGTACTTC
NA	NA	TRBV7-2	TRBJ2-7	CASSLTGTYEQYF	TGTGCCAGCAGCCTTACAGGTACCTACGAGCAGTACTTC
NA	TRBD2	TRBV5-6	TRBJ2-5	CASSGTSETQYF	TGTGCCAGCAGCGGGACTAGCGAGACCCAGTACTTC
NA	NA	TRBV7-8	TRBJ1-5	CASSLGGRNQPQHF	TGTGCCAGCAGCTTAGGAGGGCGCAATCAGCCCCAGCATTTT
NA	NA	TRBV5-4	TRBJ2-5	CASSPGREKETQYF	TGTGCCAGCAGCCCGGGACGGGAGAAAGAGACCCAGTACTTC
NA	NA	TRBV19	TRBJ2-6	CASSSWLGGSGANVLTF	TGTGCCAGTAGTAGTTGGCTGGGGGGATCTGGGGCCAACGTCCTGACTTTC
NA	TRBD2	TRBV3-1/TRBV3-2	TRBJ2-1	CASSQEASGRYNEQFF	TGTGCCAGCAGCCAAGAGGCTAGCGGGCGCTACAATGAGCAGTTCTTC
NA	NA	TRBV10-3	TRBJ2-3	CAINGDTGTDTQYF	TGTGCCATCAATGGGGACACGGGCACAGATACGCAGTATTTT
NA	NA	TRBV15	TRBJ2-5	CATSTGVGSQETQYF	TGTGCCACCAGCACGGGGGTTGGTAGCCAAGAGACCCAGTACTTC
NA	NA	TRBV7-2	TRBJ2-2	CASSLSWGRGNHNTGELFF	TGTGCCAGCAGCTTAAGCTGGGGGCGTGGGAATCACAACACCGGGGAGCTGTTTTTT
NA	TRBD2	TRBV13	TRBJ2-3	CASSFQAGADTQYF	TGTGCCAGCAGCTTCCAAGCGGGGGCAGATACGCAGTATTTT
NA	TRBD2	TRBV6-5	TRBJ2-3	CATLSGGAHTDTQYF	TGTGCGACCCTTAGCGGGGGGGCCCACACAGATACGCAGTATTTT
NA	NA	TRBV7-8	TRBJ2-7	CASSLTANEQYF	TGTGCCAGCAGCTTAACAGCTAACGAGCAGTACTTC
NA	NA	TRBV4-1	TRBJ1-1	CASSQDLNRRTEAFF	TGCGCCAGCAGCCAAGATCTTAATAGGAGGACTGAAGCTTTCTTT
NA	NA	TRBV3-1/TRBV3-2	TRBJ2-5	CASSTKTSWQETQYF	TGTGCCAGCAGCACCAAGACTAGTTGGCAAGAGACCCAGTACTTC
few	TRBD2	TRBV19	TRBJ2-1	CASSSPPGGNSAEQFF	TGTGCCAGTAGTAGCCCCCCGGGGGGAAATTCTGCTGAGCAGTTCTTC
NA	TRBD1	TRBV11-2	TRBJ1-4	CASSFGARGDEKLFF	TGTGCCAGCAGCTTCGGGGCCAGGGGGGATGAAAAACTGTTTTTT
few	TRBD1	TRBV2	TRBJ1-1	CASSETLQGTEAFF	TGTGCCAGCAGTGAAACACTACAGGGGACTGAAGCTTTCTTT